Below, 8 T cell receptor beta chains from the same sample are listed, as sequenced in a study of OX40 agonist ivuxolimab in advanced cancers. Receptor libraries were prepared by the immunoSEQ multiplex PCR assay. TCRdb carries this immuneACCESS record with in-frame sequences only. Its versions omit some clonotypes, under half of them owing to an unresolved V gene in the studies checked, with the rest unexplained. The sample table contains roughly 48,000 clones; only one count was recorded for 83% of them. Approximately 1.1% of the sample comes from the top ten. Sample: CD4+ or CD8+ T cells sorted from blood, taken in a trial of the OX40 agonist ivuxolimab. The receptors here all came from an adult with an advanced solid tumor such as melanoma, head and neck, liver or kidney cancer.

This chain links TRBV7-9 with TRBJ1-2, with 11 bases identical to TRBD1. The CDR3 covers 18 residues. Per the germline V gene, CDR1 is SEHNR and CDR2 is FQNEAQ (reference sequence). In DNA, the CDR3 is TGTGGCGTCCGGGGGACTCACCGGGACAGGGGGTCTAACTATGGCTACACCTTC. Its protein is CGVRGTHRDRGSNYGYTF.

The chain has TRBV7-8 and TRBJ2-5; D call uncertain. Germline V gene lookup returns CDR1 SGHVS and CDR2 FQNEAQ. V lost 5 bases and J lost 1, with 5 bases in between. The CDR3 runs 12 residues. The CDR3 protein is CASSDSQETQYF. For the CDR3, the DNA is TGTGCCAGCAGCGATAGCCAAGAGACCCAGTACTTC.

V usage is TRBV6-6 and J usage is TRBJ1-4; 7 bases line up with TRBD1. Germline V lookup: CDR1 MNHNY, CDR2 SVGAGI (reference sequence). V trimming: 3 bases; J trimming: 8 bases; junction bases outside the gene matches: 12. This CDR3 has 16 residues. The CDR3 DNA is TGTGCCAGCAGTTATTACCTCGACAGGGCTGGAGAAAAACTGTTTTTT. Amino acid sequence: CASSYYLDRAGEKLFF.

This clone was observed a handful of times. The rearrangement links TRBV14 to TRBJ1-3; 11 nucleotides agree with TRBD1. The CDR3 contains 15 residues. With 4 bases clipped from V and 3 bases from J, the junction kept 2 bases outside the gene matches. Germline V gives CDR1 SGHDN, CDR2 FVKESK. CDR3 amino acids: CASSRTGGLGNTIYF. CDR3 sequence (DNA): TGTGCCAGCAGCCGGACAGGGGGCCTTGGAAACACCATATATTTT.

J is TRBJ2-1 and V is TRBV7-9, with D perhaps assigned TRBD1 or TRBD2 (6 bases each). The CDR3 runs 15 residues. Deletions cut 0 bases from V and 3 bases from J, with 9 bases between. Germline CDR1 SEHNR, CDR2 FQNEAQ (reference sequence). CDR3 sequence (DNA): TGTGCCAGCAGCTTAGCCAGGGGAGGCTACAATGAGCAGTTCTTC. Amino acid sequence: CASSLARGGYNEQFF.

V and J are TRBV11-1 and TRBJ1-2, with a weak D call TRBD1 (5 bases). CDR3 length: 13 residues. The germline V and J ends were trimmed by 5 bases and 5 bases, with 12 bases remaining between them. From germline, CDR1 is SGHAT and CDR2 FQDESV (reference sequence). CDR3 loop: CASSIAGGYGYTF. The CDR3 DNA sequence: TGTGCCAGCAGCATCGCGGGGGGGTATGGCTACACCTTC. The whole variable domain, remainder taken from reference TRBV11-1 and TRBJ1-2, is EAEVAQSPRYKITEKSQAVAFWCDPISGHATLYWYRQILGQGPELLVQFQDESVVDDSQLPKDRFSAERLKGVDSTLKIQPAELGDSAMYLCASSIAGGYGYTFGSGTRLTVV.

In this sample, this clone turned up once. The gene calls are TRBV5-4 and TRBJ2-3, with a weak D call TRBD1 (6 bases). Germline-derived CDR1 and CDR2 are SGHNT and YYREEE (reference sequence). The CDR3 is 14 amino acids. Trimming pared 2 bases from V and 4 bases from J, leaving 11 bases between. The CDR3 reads CASSFKGVPDTQYF. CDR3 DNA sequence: TGTGCCAGCAGCTTTAAGGGGGTGCCAGATACGCAGTATTTT.

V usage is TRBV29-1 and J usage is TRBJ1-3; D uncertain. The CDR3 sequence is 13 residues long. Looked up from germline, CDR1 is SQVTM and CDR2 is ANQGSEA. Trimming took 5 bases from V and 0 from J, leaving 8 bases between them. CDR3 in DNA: TGCAGCGTTCTTTTGGACTCTGGAAACACCATATATTTT. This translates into CSVLLDSGNTIYF.